The entry below describes one T cell receptor (beta chain). This sample stems from a study of T-cell memory formation after mild COVID-19. It was 5'RACE with constant-segment primers that produced the TCR alpha and TCR beta cDNA libraries, which carried sample barcodes and UMIs. One entry per CDR3 protein, called by TCRdb with MiXCR from the 5' RACE reads. The table lists under 250,000 distinct CDR3 sequences, 9% to 10% of them singletons. The sample comprised PBMCs or a T cell subset sorted from them (not recorded which). This TCR derives from a man between 18 and 29 years old who had mild COVID-19 (a few samples of this study predate the infection). Cell type and time point are not known.

The CDR3 DNA follows: TGTGCCAGCAGCAAAGGGCCCGGGGGTACCTACGAGCAGTACTTC. Its protein is CASSKGPGGTYEQYF. The J gene is TRBJ2-7, the V gene TRBV12-3 or TRBV12-4, with D maybe TRBD2 (6 bases). This CDR3 region has 15 residues. The ends were cut back, 6 bases at V and 2 bases at J, with 17 bases in the middle.